A selection of T cell receptor beta chains follows, all from one sample in a study of blood T cell repertoires in COVID-19. Clones were read by immunoSEQ multiplex PCR, and TCRdb kept only the in-frame ones, dropping some. The sample has 270,000 or so clones, roughly 85% seen once; the top ten hold about 3.4%. The sequenced sample was peripheral blood. Receptors originate from a woman younger than 35 with acute or convalescent COVID-19. Each CDR3 is given with its conserved first and last residue. Fields, in order: D gene, V gene, J gene, clone size, CDR3 protein, CDR3 DNA. The D gene is left open where the match is weak. Clone sizes are given selectively: once, few, many, or a class where the clone is expanded.

-	TRBV7-2	TRBJ1-1	few	CASTGQLDTEAFF	TGTGCCAGCACCGGACAATTGGACACTGAAGCTTTCTTT
-	TRBV9	TRBJ1-5	-	CASSVDSSNQPQHF	TGTGCCAGCAGCGTCGACAGTAGCAATCAGCCCCAGCATTTT
-	TRBV6-5	TRBJ2-1	once	CASPGGRYVEQFF	TGTGCCAGCCCGGGGGGCCGGTACGTTGAGCAGTTCTTC
TRBD2	TRBV4-3	TRBJ2-5	-	CASSQVQASGYQETQYF	TGCGCCAGCAGCCAAGTCCAGGCTAGCGGATACCAAGAGACCCAGTACTTC
-	TRBV18	TRBJ1-5	-	CASSNFNQPQHF	TGTGCCAGCTCAAACTTCAATCAGCCCCAGCATTTT
-	TRBV7-9	TRBJ2-5	-	CASSRSAETRYF	TGTGCCAGCAGCCGTAGCGCGGAGACCCGGTACTTC
-	TRBV19	TRBJ1-1	-	CASSRILGGTEAFF	TGTGCCAGTAGTAGAATCTTGGGGGGCACTGAAGCTTTCTTT
TRBD1	TRBV5-1	TRBJ2-2	-	CASSFRAGTGDTGELFF	TGCGCCAGCAGCTTTCGGGCCGGGACAGGGGACACCGGGGAGCTGTTTTTT
TRBD1	TRBV5-1	TRBJ2-1	-	CASRYWTGELNEQFF	TGCGCCAGCAGATACTGGACAGGGGAGCTCAATGAGCAGTTCTTC
-	TRBV9	TRBJ2-1	-	CASSGAVPHNEQFF	TGTGCCAGCTCAGGAGCGGTACCCCACAATGAGCAGTTCTTC